This TCR beta chain was identified during a study of T cells in localized non-small cell lung cancer. Sequenced by immunoSEQ multiplex PCR; TCRdb stores in-frame clones only, minus some. The profile shows about 24,000 clones, under 90% of them singletons. The CDR3 sequence is 14 residues long. V was clipped by 5 bases and J by 0 bases, with 8 bases between them. Germline assignment: CDR1 SEHNR and CDR2 FQNEAQ (reference sequence). The chain couples TRBV7-9 to TRBJ1-3, with D unclear. This receptor was taken from a man aged 35 to 70 with stage I squamous cell lung carcinoma. Specimen: peripheral blood, collected before any cancer treatment. CDR3 in DNA: TGTGCCAGCAGCCGACGGTTCTCTGGAAACACCATATATTTT. Its protein is CASSRRFSGNTIYF.